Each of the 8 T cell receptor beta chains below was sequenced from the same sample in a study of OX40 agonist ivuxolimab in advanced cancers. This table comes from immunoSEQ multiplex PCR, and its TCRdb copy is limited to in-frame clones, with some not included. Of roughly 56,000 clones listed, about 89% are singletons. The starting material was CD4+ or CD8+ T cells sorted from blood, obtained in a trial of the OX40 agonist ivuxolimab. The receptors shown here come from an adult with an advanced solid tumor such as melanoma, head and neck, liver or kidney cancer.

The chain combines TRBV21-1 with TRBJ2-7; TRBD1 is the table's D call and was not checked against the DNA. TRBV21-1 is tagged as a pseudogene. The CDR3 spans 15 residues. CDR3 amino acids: CASSGRQGQNYEQYF. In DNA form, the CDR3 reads TGTGCCAGCAGCGGAAGACAGGGCCAAAACTACGAGCAGTACTTC.

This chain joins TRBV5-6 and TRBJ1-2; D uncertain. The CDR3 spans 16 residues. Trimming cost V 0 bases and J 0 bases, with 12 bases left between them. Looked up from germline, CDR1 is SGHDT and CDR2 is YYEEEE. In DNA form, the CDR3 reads TGTGCCAGCAGCTTGGGTAGACTGAAAGCTAACTATGGCTACACCTTC. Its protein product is CASSLGRLKANYGYTF.

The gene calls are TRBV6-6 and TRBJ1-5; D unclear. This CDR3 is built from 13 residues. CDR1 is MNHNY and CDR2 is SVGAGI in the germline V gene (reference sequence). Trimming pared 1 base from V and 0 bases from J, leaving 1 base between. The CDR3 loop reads CASSYYSNQPQHF. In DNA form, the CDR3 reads TGTGCCAGCAGTTACTATAGCAATCAGCCCCAGCATTTT.

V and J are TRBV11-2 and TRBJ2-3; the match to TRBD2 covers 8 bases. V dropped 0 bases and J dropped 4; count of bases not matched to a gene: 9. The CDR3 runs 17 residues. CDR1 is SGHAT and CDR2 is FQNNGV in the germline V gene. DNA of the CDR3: TGTGCCAGCAGCTTAGAAACGGGACTAGGATTTCCAGATACGCAGTATTTT. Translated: CASSLETGLGFPDTQYF. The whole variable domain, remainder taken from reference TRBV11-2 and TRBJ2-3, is EAGVAQSPRYKIIEKRQSVAFWCNPISGHATLYWYQQILGQGPKLLIQFQNNGVVDDSQLPKDRFSAERLKGVDSTLKIQPAKLEDSAVYLCASSLETGLGFPDTQYFGPGTRLTVL.

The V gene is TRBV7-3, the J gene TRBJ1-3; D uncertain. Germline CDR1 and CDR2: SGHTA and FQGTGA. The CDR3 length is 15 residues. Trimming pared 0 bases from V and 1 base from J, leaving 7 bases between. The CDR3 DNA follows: TGTGCCAGCAGCTTAACGGCAGGTTCTGGAAACACCATATATTTT. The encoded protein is CASSLTAGSGNTIYF.

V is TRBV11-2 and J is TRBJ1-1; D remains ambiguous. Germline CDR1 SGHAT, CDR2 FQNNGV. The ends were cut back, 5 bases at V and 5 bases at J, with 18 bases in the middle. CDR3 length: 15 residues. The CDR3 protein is CASSIRPPTYTEAFF. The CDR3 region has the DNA TGTGCCAGCAGCATACGACCCCCCACCTATACTGAAGCTTTCTTT.

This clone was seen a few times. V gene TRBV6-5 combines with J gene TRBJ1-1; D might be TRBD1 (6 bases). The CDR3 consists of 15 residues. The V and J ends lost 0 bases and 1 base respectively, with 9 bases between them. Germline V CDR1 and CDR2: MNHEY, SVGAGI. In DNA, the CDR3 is TGTGCCAGCAGTTACTCACCGACAGGGAACACTGAAGCTTTCTTT. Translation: CASSYSPTGNTEAFF.

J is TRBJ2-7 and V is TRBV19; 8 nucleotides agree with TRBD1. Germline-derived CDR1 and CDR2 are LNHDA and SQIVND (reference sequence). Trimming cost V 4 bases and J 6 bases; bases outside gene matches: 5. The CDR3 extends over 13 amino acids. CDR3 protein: CASSTRQGFEQYF. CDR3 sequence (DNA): TGTGCCAGTAGTACCAGACAGGGGTTCGAGCAGTACTTC.